Below, 16 T cell receptor beta chains from the same sample are listed, as sequenced in a study of T cells after yellow fever vaccination. TCRdb redid the calling of the 5' RACE reads with MiXCR, one entry per CDR3 protein. Of 300,000 to 400,000 distinct CDR3 sequences in the sample, about 6% were seen once. Here the sequenced sample was PBMCs, taken 5 days after the yellow fever booster vaccination. The source of these receptors is a man aged 25-45 years who received the YFV17D yellow fever vaccine.

The rearrangement uses TRBV11-2 and TRBJ2-1; the D gene could be TRBD1 or TRBD2 (5 bases each). This CDR3 has 12 residues. Trimming shortened V by 0 bases and J by 12 bases, and 9 bases separated the two germline ends. The germline gives CDR1 SGHAT, CDR2 FQNNGV. CDR3 bases: TGTGCCAGCAGCTTAGAGATGGGACGGCAGTTCTTC. It codes for CASSLEMGRQFF. Full variable domain (missing parts from reference TRBV11-2 and TRBJ2-1): EAGVAQSPRYKIIEKRQSVAFWCNPISGHATLYWYQQILGQGPKLLIQFQNNGVVDDSQLPKDRFSAERLKGVDSTLKIQPAKLEDSAVYLCASSLEMGRQFFGPGTRLTVL.

DNA for the CDR3: TGTGCCAGCAGCTTTGGGATCGGTGGGGGGTACAATGAGCAGTTCTTC. As protein: CASSFGIGGGYNEQFF. The chain uses TRBV13 and TRBJ2-1, with D possibly being TRBD2 (6 bases). The CDR3 length is 16 residues. The V and J ends lost 3 bases and 4 bases respectively, with 16 bases between them. CDR1 is PRHDT and CDR2 is FYEKMQ in the germline V gene (reference sequence).

The table lists this clonotype with many counts. The chain recombines TRBV20-1 with TRBJ2-2; the D gene is possibly TRBD1 (5 bases). Germline CDR1 is DFQATT and CDR2 is SNEGSKA (reference sequence). CDR3 length: 15 residues. V was cut by 4 bases and J by 1 base, with 13 bases left in between. The CDR3 loop is CSATPWGGNTGELFF. The CDR3 DNA sequence: TGCAGTGCTACCCCCTGGGGCGGGAACACCGGGGAGCTGTTTTTT.

This clonotype was counted many times. CDR3 coding DNA: TGTGCCAGTAGTCCGCCGCTGGGTCTAGACTTAGGAACATACAATGAGCAGTTCTTC. Residues: CASSPPLGLDLGTYNEQFF. The rearrangement uses TRBV19 and TRBJ2-1; no clear D. Germline V lookup: CDR1 LNHDA, CDR2 SQIVND (reference sequence). This CDR3 is built from 19 residues. Trimming cost V 5 bases and J 4 bases, with 27 bases left between them.

Many counts were recorded for this clonotype. V and J are TRBV7-2 and TRBJ2-1; D call uncertain. With 0 bases removed from V and 8 bases from J, the gap between germline ends came to 5 bases. There are 12 residues in the CDR3. Germline V gene lookup returns CDR1 SGHTA and CDR2 FQGNSA. Here the CDR3 reads CASSLAGYEQFF. As DNA, the CDR3 is TGTGCCAGCAGCTTAGCCGGCTATGAGCAGTTCTTC. Together with reference TRBV7-2 and TRBJ2-1, the CDR3 gives the full variable domain: GAGVSQSPSNKVTEKGKDVELRCDPISGHTALYWYRQSLGQGLEFLIYFQGNSAPDKSGLPSDRFSAERTGGSVSTLTIQRTQQEDSAVYLCASSLAGYEQFFGPGTRLTVL.

This clonotype was observed many times. The J gene is TRBJ2-1, the V gene TRBV6-2 or TRBV6-3; 8 bases are a match to TRBD2. This CDR3 comprises 14 residues. With 2 bases clipped from V and 8 bases from J, the junction kept 5 bases outside the gene matches. Germline V CDR1 and CDR2: MNHEY, SVGEGT. CDR3 DNA: TGTGCCAGCAGTTACCTTCGGGGGGGGTATGAGCAGTTCTTC. It translates to CASSYLRGGYEQFF.

This clonotype was counted at least ten times. The V and J genes are TRBV11-1 and TRBJ2-7; the match to TRBD2 covers 7 bases. This CDR3 contains 19 residues. The germline gives CDR1 SGHAT, CDR2 FQDESV (reference sequence). The V gene end was trimmed by 5 bases and the J gene end by 0 bases; junction bases not matched to a gene: 19. This CDR3 reads CASSPGTTLPGYGSYEQYF. The DNA for the CDR3 is TGTGCCAGCAGCCCAGGGACTACCCTGCCGGGGTATGGCTCCTACGAGCAGTACTTC.

Only a few counts were recorded for this clonotype. V usage is TRBV7-2 and J usage is TRBJ1-1; a possible D gene is TRBD1 (5 bases). The CDR3 extends over 15 amino acids. Trimming pared 7 bases from V and 11 bases from J, leaving 26 bases between. Germline V lookup: CDR1 SGHTA, CDR2 FQGNSA. In DNA, the CDR3 is TGTGCCAGCACCAACCCCGGCCCTGGACACGGTACGGCTTTCTTT. Protein sequence: CASTNPGPGHGTAFF. The entire variable domain, with the rest obtained from reference TRBV7-2 and TRBJ1-1, is as follows: GAGVSQSPSNKVTEKGKDVELRCDPISGHTALYWYRQSLGQGLEFLIYFQGNSAPDKSGLPSDRFSAERTGGSVSTLTIQRTQQEDSAVYLCASTNPGPGHGTAFFGQGTRLTVV.

In its sample, this clonotype was seen many times. This chain joins TRBV7-8 and TRBJ2-7, with 8 nucleotides matching TRBD2. Germline V gives CDR1 SGHVS, CDR2 FQNEAQ. The CDR3 has 15 amino acids. J was trimmed by 2 bases and V by 1 base; bases with no gene match: 4. CDR3 protein: CASSLGAGGTYEQYF. The CDR3 DNA reads TGTGCCAGCAGCTTAGGGGCGGGAGGAACCTACGAGCAGTACTTC.

This clonotype was seen at least ten times. The genes are TRBV7-8 and TRBJ2-3, with 13 positions matching TRBD2. The CDR3 contains 17 residues. Germline CDR1 reads SGHVS; CDR2 reads FQNEAQ. V was pared by 5 bases and J by 3 bases, with 8 bases of the junction left unmatched. The CDR3: CASSQRLAGGGTDTQYF. The CDR3 bases are TGTGCCAGCAGCCAGAGACTAGCGGGAGGTGGGACAGATACGCAGTATTTT. The variable domain in full, with the rest retrieved from reference TRBV7-8 and TRBJ2-3, is GAGVSQSPRYKVAKRGQDVALRCDPISGHVSLFWYQQALGQGPEFLTYFQNEAQLDKSGLPSDRFFAERPEGSVSTLKIQRTQQEDSAVYLCASSQRLAGGGTDTQYFGPGTRLTVL.

V gene TRBV4-1 combines with J gene TRBJ1-1; 10 nucleotides line up with TRBD1. The length of the CDR3 is 15 residues. V lost 3 bases to trimming and J lost 4 bases; unmatched junction nucleotides: 5. Germline CDR1 MGHRA, CDR2 YSYEKL. CDR3 region: CASSHGQGGSTEAFF. DNA for the CDR3: TGCGCCAGCAGCCACGGACAGGGGGGAAGCACTGAAGCTTTCTTT.

This clonotype turned up a few times. The V and J genes are TRBV3-1 and TRBJ2-2; no reliable D call. The CDR3 runs 14 residues. Germline V gives CDR1 LGHDT, CDR2 YNNKEL (reference sequence). V lost 1 base and J 1 base, leaving 4 bases between the germline ends. The CDR3 reads CASSQARNTGELFF. The CDR3 region has the DNA TGTGCCAGCAGCCAAGCTAGGAACACCGGGGAGCTGTTTTTT.

Many counts were recorded for this clonotype. V is TRBV7-2 and J is TRBJ1-6; D gene ambiguous. From germline, CDR1 is SGHTA and CDR2 FQGNSA. The CDR3 spans 12 residues. V lost 5 bases and J 7 bases, leaving 6 bases between the germline ends. The CDR3 reads CASSNPNSPLHF. The CDR3 coding sequence is TGTGCCAGCAGCAACCCAAATTCACCCCTCCACTTT.

The V gene is TRBV7-9, the J gene TRBJ2-5; 11 bases match TRBD2. Germline-derived CDR1 and CDR2 are SEHNR and FQNEAQ (reference sequence). This CDR3 region has 16 residues. The junction had 4 bases not matched to a gene; V was cut back by 1 base and J by 3 bases. The CDR3 loop is CASSLVAGGPKETQYF. CDR3 sequence (DNA): TGTGCCAGCAGCTTAGTAGCGGGAGGGCCCAAAGAGACCCAGTACTTC.

This clonotype was seen a handful of times. The rearrangement links TRBV6-2 or TRBV6-3 to TRBJ2-5; TRBD2 aligns across 9 bases. Trimming removed 4 bases from V and 4 bases from J; junction bases left unmatched: 7. Per the germline V gene, CDR1 is MNHEY and CDR2 is SVGEGT. This CDR3 has 15 residues. CDR3 DNA sequence: TGTGCCAGCAGTTTTAGCGGGAGTCGGGGAGAGACCCAGTACTTC. This translates into CASSFSGSRGETQYF.

There are many counts of this clonotype. The chain combines TRBV20-1 with TRBJ2-5; TRBD1 or TRBD2 may be the D gene (6 bases each). The CDR3 contains 14 residues. Germline V CDR1 and CDR2: DFQATT, SNEGSKA (reference sequence). V was pared by 5 bases and J by 2 bases, with 15 bases between. The CDR3 sequence is CSAEGGGGQETQYF. In DNA form, the CDR3 reads TGCAGTGCTGAGGGGGGAGGAGGGCAAGAGACCCAGTACTTC.